This paragraph covers one T cell receptor (beta chain) sequence. Antigen: not known. This record comes from a study of cytomegalovirus exposure and HLA in healthy donors. Study findings and constraints: Several top significant clusters appeared, in a later analysis, to be linked to common viral pathogens. A later look showed TCR association rates differing by HLA locus, highest for DRB1 and lowest for HLA-C.

The PCR had 60 Vbeta and 13 Jbeta primers. Data came from immunoSEQ multiplex PCR; TCRdb stores just in-frame clones and leaves some out. Of some 150,000 clones in the sample, about two thirds are singletons; the top ten hold approximately 2.1%. This TCR was sampled from a man aged 40-50 years in good health and CMV-seronegative. Sequenced: PBMCs.

In nucleotides, the CDR3 is TGCGCCAGCAGCTCGAGGACAGGGTCCTATGGCTACACCTTC. It codes for CASSSRTGSYGYTF. J is TRBJ1-2 and V is TRBV5-1; 8 bases align to TRBD1. Germline CDR1 SGHRS, CDR2 YFSETQ. The trim removed 3 bases at V and 4 bases at J, leaving 5 bases unmatched. CDR3 length: 14 residues.